This T cell receptor (beta chain) was recorded in a study of T cells after yellow fever vaccination. Universal primer sites and UMIs were introduced during 5'RACE template-switching synthesis of TCR cDNA. Each CDR3 protein is one row after TCRdb ran MiXCR on the 5' RACE reads. The sample has 500,000 to 650,000 distinct CDR3 sequences, around a sixth seen once. The CDR3 spans 13 residues. Germline V CDR1 and CDR2: DFQATT, SNEGSKA (reference sequence). J lost 13 bases, V lost 3 bases, and 12 bases had no gene match. Overall study results and limits: Booster sampling recovered most clones from primary vaccination (roughly 97% CD4, approximately 90% CD8).

This clonotype was picked up a small number of times. Its antigen is undetermined. Source: PBMCs, taken 4 to 6 days after the first yellow fever vaccination. This chain links TRBV20-1 with TRBJ2-1; TRBD2 matches at 7 bases. The sequence was obtained from a man younger than 35 who received the YFV17D yellow fever vaccine. This CDR3 reads CSARGGIGSPQFF. Here the CDR3 DNA reads TGCAGTGCTAGGGGAGGGATCGGGTCCCCCCAGTTCTTC.